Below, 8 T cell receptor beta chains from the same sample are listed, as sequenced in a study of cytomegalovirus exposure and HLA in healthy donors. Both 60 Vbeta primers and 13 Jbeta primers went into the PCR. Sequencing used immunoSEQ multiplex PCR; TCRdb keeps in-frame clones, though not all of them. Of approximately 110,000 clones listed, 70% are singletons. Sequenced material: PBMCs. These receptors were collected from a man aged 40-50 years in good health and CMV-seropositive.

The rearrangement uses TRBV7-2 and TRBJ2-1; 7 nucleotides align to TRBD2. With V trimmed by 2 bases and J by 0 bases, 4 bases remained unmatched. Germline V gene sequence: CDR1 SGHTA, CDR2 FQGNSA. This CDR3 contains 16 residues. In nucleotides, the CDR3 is TGTGCCAGCAGCTTAAGCCTAGCGGTCTCCTACAATGAGCAGTTCTTC. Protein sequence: CASSLSLAVSYNEQFF. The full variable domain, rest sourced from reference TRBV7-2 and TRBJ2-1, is GAGVSQSPSNKVTEKGKDVELRCDPISGHTALYWYRQSLGQGLEFLIYFQGNSAPDKSGLPSDRFSAERTGGSVSTLTIQRTQQEDSAVYLCASSLSLAVSYNEQFFGPGTRLTVL.

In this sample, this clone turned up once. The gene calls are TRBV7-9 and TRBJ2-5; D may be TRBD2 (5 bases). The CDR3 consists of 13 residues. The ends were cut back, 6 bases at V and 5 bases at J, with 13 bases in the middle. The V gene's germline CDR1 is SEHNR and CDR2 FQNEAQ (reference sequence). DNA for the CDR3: TGTGCCAGCAGAGAACGAGGGTGGGAGACCCAGTACTTC. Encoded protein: CASRERGWETQYF.

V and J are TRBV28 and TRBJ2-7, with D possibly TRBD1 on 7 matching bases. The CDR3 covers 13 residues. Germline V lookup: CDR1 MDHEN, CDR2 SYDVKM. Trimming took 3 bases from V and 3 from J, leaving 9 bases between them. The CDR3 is CASSFQGGYEQYF. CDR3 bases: TGTGCCAGCAGTTTTCAGGGGGGCTACGAGCAGTACTTC.

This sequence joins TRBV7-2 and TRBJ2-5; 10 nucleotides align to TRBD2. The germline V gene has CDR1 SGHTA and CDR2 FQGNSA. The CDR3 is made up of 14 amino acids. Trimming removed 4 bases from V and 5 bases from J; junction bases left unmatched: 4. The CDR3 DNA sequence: TGTGCCAGCAGCTCTAGCGGGAGATGGGAGACCCAGTACTTC. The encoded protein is CASSSSGRWETQYF.

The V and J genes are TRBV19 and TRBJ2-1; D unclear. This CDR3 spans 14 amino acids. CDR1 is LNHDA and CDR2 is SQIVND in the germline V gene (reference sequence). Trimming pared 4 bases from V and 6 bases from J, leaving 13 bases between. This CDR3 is CASSSLQAPNEQFF. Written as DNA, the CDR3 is TGTGCCAGTAGTAGTCTACAAGCGCCCAATGAGCAGTTCTTC.

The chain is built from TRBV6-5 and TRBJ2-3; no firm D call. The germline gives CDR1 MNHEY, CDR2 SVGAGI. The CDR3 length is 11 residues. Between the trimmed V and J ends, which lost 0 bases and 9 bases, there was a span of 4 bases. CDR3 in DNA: TGTGCCAGCAGTTACTCGGGCACGCAGTATTTT. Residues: CASSYSGTQYF.

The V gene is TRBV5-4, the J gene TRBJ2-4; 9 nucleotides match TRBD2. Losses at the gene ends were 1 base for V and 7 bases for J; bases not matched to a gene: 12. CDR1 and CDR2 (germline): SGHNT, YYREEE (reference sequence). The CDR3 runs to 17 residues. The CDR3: CASSLNWVAGESNIQYF. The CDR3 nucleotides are TGTGCCAGCAGCTTGAACTGGGTAGCGGGAGAGTCTAACATTCAGTACTTC.

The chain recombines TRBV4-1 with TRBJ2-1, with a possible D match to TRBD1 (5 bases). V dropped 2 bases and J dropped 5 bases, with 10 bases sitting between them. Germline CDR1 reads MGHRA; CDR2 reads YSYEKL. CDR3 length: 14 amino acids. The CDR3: CASSQRGIDNEQFF. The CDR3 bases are TGCGCCAGCAGCCAAAGGGGAATCGACAATGAGCAGTTCTTC.